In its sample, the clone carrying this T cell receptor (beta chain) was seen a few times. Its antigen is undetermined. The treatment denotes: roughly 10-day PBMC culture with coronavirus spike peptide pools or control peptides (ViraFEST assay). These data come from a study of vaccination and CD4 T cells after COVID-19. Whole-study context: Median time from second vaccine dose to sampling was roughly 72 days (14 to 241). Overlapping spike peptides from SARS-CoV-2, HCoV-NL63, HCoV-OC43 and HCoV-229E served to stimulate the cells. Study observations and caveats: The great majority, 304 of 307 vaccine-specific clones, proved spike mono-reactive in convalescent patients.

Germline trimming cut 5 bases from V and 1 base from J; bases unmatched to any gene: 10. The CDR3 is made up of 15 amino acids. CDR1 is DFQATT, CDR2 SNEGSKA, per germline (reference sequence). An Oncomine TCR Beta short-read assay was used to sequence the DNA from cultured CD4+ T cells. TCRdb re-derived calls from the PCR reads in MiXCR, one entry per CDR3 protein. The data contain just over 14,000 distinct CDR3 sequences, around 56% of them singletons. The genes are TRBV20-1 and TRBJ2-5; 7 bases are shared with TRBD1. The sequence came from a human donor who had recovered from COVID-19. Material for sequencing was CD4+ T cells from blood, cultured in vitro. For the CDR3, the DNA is TGCAGTGCTGTCAGACCTAGGGACAGCCAAGAGACCCAGTACTTC. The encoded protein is CSAVRPRDSQETQYF.